Sequencing of this T cell receptor beta chain was carried out in a study of T cells after yellow fever vaccination. The overall study: In the case of low-cell-number fractions, SMART-Seq v4 Ultra Low Input was used for preparation. Whole-study findings and limits: Secondary responses were weaker yet peaked faster, day 5 versus 15. Abundant clonotypes (contaminants from the bulk population) could be present in FACS-sorted repertoires. Clonotypes appearing in both CD4 and CD8 compartments existed, and their share was small.

This clonotype has only a few counts. Its antigen is not known. TCRdb reprocessed the 5' RACE reads with MiXCR, giving one entry per CDR3 protein. The sample has approximately 510,000 distinct CDR3 sequences; 20% to 25% are singletons. The receptor's source is a man between 18 and 29 years old who received the YFV17D yellow fever vaccine. The specimen was PBMCs, collected 21 days after the first yellow fever vaccination.

As DNA, the CDR3 is TGTGCCAGCAGTGCCGGGACAGTAACTAATGAAAAACTGTTTTTT. Amino acids: CASSAGTVTNEKLFF. The chain links TRBV4-2 to TRBJ1-4; TRBD1 matches at 7 bases. This CDR3 region has 15 residues. CDR1 and CDR2 (germline): LGHNA, YNFKEQ. The J segment lost 1 base and the V segment lost 6 bases, leaving 5 bases of the junction unmatched.